These 20 T cell receptor beta chains were all obtained from the same sample, sequenced in a study of blood T cell repertoires in COVID-19. The method was immunoSEQ multiplex PCR; TCRdb's version includes in-frame clones alone and lacks a portion of them. The sample lists tens of thousands of clones, about 86% seen once, with 4.5% to 5% in the top ten. The sequencing sample was made of peripheral blood. The receptors come from a man between 60 and 70 years old with acute or convalescent COVID-19.

Here the CDR3 reads CASSVSSDRDEQFF. CDR3 DNA sequence: TGTGCCAGCAGCGTATCCTCAGACAGGGATGAGCAGTTCTTC. The chain joins TRBV9 to TRBJ2-1, with 7 positions matching TRBD1. The junction had 6 bases not matched to a gene; V was cut back by 1 base and J by 8 bases. This CDR3 has 14 amino acids. Germline V CDR1 and CDR2: SGDLS, YYNGEE. The variable domain in full, with the rest retrieved from reference TRBV9 and TRBJ2-1, is DSGVTQTPKHLITATGQRVTLRCSPRSGDLSVYWYQQSLDQGLQFLIQYYNGEERAKGNILERFSAQQFPDLHSELNLSSLELGDSALYFCASSVSSDRDEQFFGPGTRLTVL.

The chain combines TRBV7-2 with TRBJ1-6; TRBD1 aligns across 7 bases. J was trimmed by 8 bases and V by 1 base; bases with no gene match: 5. Germline CDR1 and CDR2: SGHTA and FQGNSA. This CDR3 has 15 amino acids. As DNA, the CDR3 is TGTGCCAGCAGCTTAGGGCAGGGGGGTTATTCACCCCTCCACTTT. Its translation: CASSLGQGGYSPLHF.

The chain has TRBV25-1 and TRBJ1-1; no reliable D call. The CDR3 runs to 12 residues. V lost 0 bases, J lost 8 bases, and 7 bases lay in between. Germline values: CDR1 MGHDK, CDR2 SYGVNS. The CDR3 nucleotides read TGTGCCAGCAGTGAATATCCGGGGGAAGCTTTCTTT. It specifies CASSEYPGEAFF.

The V call is TRBV5-4, the J call TRBJ1-1; D is perhaps TRBD1 (5 bases). The CDR3 is made up of 15 amino acids. Germline CDR1 and CDR2: SGHNT and YYREEE (reference sequence). Trimming took off 0 bases at V and 1 base at J, with 10 bases between the two ends. The chain's CDR3 is CASSLVRGGNTEAFF. CDR3 in DNA: TGTGCCAGCAGCTTGGTGCGGGGGGGGAACACTGAAGCTTTCTTT.

The gene calls are TRBV5-1 and TRBJ2-7; weak D call: TRBD1 (5 bases). The CDR3 is 16 residues long. Looked up from germline, CDR1 is SGHRS and CDR2 is YFSETQ. V dropped 3 bases and J dropped 2 bases, with 18 bases sitting between them. CDR3 residues: CASSSGYDSRTYEQYF. The CDR3, as DNA: TGCGCCAGCAGCTCCGGTTACGACAGCAGAACCTACGAGCAGTACTTC. Filled out from reference TRBV5-1 and TRBJ2-7, the complete variable domain reads KAGVTQTPRYLIKTRGQQVTLSCSPISGHRSVSWYQQTPGQGLQFLFEYFSETQRNKGNFPGRFSGRQFSNSRSEMNVSTLELGDSALYLCASSSGYDSRTYEQYFGPGTRLTVT.

The gene calls are TRBV6-5 and TRBJ1-1; TRBD1 aligns across 7 bases. The CDR3 runs to 15 residues. Trimming at V came to 2 bases and at J to 0 bases, leaving 3 bases not matched to a gene. Germline V gene lookup returns CDR1 MNHEY and CDR2 SVGAGI. The CDR3 coding sequence is TGTGCCAGCAGTTACGCGGGACAGTTGAACACTGAAGCTTTCTTT. Translation gives CASSYAGQLNTEAFF.

This clone was seen a few times. The chain joins TRBV5-1 to TRBJ1-1, with a weak D call TRBD1 (5 bases). The CDR3 is 15 amino acids. V gave up 0 bases and J gave up 5 bases, with 14 bases separating them. Looked up from germline, CDR1 is SGHRS and CDR2 is YFSETQ. The CDR3 loop is CASSLEGFGGTEAFF. For the CDR3, the DNA is TGCGCCAGCAGCTTGGAAGGGTTCGGGGGAACTGAAGCTTTCTTT.

The gene calls are TRBV7-9 and TRBJ2-1, with 7 bases fitting TRBD2. The CDR3 consists of 18 residues. Losses at the gene ends were 3 bases for V and 0 bases for J; bases not matched to a gene: 11. Germline CDR1 reads SEHNR; CDR2 reads FQNEAQ (reference sequence). This CDR3 is CASSFVGGSPFSYNEQFF. The CDR3 DNA follows: TGTGCCAGCAGCTTTGTCGGGGGGTCCCCCTTCTCCTACAATGAGCAGTTCTTC.

This clone was recorded only once. The chain carries TRBV2 and TRBJ1-3; weak D call: TRBD1 (6 bases). The CDR3 has 16 amino acids. The germline CDR1 and CDR2 sequences are SNHLY and FYNNEI. Trimming stripped 6 bases from V and 0 bases from J, with 15 bases between. The CDR3 loop reads CASRDGQTYSGNTIYF. In DNA, the CDR3 is TGTGCCAGCAGGGACGGACAGACCTACTCTGGAAACACCATATATTTT. The variable domain in full, completed from reference TRBV2 and TRBJ1-3, reads EPEVTQTPSHQVTQMGQEVILRCVPISNHLYFYWYRQILGQKVEFLVSFYNNEISEKSEIFDDQFSVERPDGSNFTLKIRSTKLEDSAMYFCASRDGQTYSGNTIYFGEGSWLTVV.

The chain recombines TRBV28 with TRBJ1-1, with D possibly TRBD1 on 6 matching bases. The germline CDR1 and CDR2 sequences are MDHEN and SYDVKM. This CDR3 is 14 amino acids long. Trimming shortened V by 5 bases and J by 11 bases, and 21 bases separated the two germline ends. The CDR3 sequence is CASSPGGPGARAFF. CDR3 nucleotides: TGTGCCAGCAGTCCCGGAGGTCCAGGGGCACGCGCTTTCTTT.

This chain connects TRBV29-1 to TRBJ1-1; tentative D call: TRBD1 (6 bases). Trimming stripped 7 bases from V and 4 bases from J, with 13 bases between. The CDR3 runs 12 residues. Germline values: CDR1 SQVTM, CDR2 ANQGSEA. The CDR3 DNA follows: TGCAGCGCCCTCAGGGGAACCACTGAAGCTTTCTTT. Protein product: CSALRGTTEAFF. Based on the CDR3 plus reference TRBV29-1 and TRBJ1-1, the full variable domain is SAVISQKPSRDICQRGTSLTIQCQVDSQVTMMFWYRQQPGQSLTLIATANQGSEATYESGFVIDKFPISRPNLTFSTLTVSNMSPEDSSIYLCSALRGTTEAFFGQGTRLTVV.

The chain is built from TRBV3-1 (or the pseudogene TRBV3-2) and TRBJ2-1; D gene uncertain. Trimming removed 4 bases from V and 8 bases from J, with 9 bases in between. CDR1 LGHDT and CDR2 YNNKEL come from the germline V gene (reference sequence). The CDR3 is made up of 12 amino acids. The CDR3 DNA follows: TGTGCCAGCAGCCCGACTCTGGATGAGCAGTTCTTC. This codes for CASSPTLDEQFF.

V and J are TRBV7-9 and TRBJ1-4; D call uncertain. Trimming pared 6 bases from V and 4 bases from J, leaving 15 bases between. This CDR3 has 15 residues. Germline V gives CDR1 SEHNR, CDR2 FQNEAQ (reference sequence). The CDR3 DNA is TGTGCCAGCAGTCCGGGGTTACCGGGTAATGAAAAACTGTTTTTT. Translating it yields CASSPGLPGNEKLFF. The complete variable domain, with remaining parts taken from reference TRBV7-9 and TRBJ1-4, reads DTGVSQNPRHKITKRGQNVTFRCDPISEHNRLYWYRQTLGQGPEFLTYFQNEAQLEKSRLLSDRFSAERPKGSFSTLEIQRTEQGDSAMYLCASSPGLPGNEKLFFGSGTQLSVL.

This chain joins TRBV1 and TRBJ2-2; the D call TRBD2 from the table was never checked on the DNA. TRBV1 is a listed pseudogene. The CDR3 contains 15 residues. CDR3 loop: CTSSSWGANTGELFF. As DNA, the CDR3 is TGCACCAGCAGCAGCTGGGGGGCGAACACCGGGGAGCTGTTTTTT.

As to this clone: Relative to the germline gene, one junction end is altered; a read error may explain this. The J gene is TRBJ2-7, the V gene TRBV28; TRBD1 matches at 11 bases. This CDR3 has 14 residues. Germline CDR1 and CDR2: MDHEN and SYDVKM. The CDR3 DNA follows: TGTGCCGGCAGGACAGGGGGCATTCTCCACGAGCAGTACTTC. The encoded protein is CAGRTGGILHEQYF.

V and J are TRBV27 and TRBJ2-1; TRBD2 agrees at 11 bases. CDR1 is MNHEY, CDR2 SMNVEV, per germline (reference sequence). The J segment lost 11 bases and the V segment lost 3 bases, leaving 6 bases of the junction unmatched. The CDR3 is 14 amino acids. The CDR3 sequence: CASSFMGLAEQQFF. The CDR3, as DNA: TGTGCCAGCAGTTTTATGGGACTAGCGGAGCAGCAGTTCTTC.

The gene calls are TRBV2 and TRBJ1-3, with 7 bases that match TRBD1. This CDR3 contains 16 residues. Germline CDR1 SNHLY, CDR2 FYNNEI. V lost 0 bases and J lost 4; bases outside the gene matches: 6. CDR3 protein: CASSEAMTGKGNTIYF. CDR3 DNA: TGTGCCAGCAGTGAAGCAATGACAGGGAAAGGAAACACCATATATTTT.

The V call is TRBV29-1, the J call TRBJ2-3, with 11 positions matching TRBD2. The V segment lost 5 bases and the J segment 1 base; nucleotides outside the gene matches: 5. The CDR3 runs to 15 residues. Germline CDR1 is SQVTM and CDR2 is ANQGSEA. This CDR3 is CSVRPGLAGTDTQYF. CDR3 DNA: TGCAGCGTTCGCCCGGGACTAGCGGGCACAGATACGCAGTATTTT.

The chain combines TRBV5-1 with TRBJ2-1; 9 bases are shared with TRBD2. The CDR3 consists of 15 residues. The germline V gene encodes CDR1 SGHRS and CDR2 YFSETQ. The junction had 9 bases not matched to a gene; V was cut back by 4 bases and J by 7 bases. The DNA of the CDR3 is TGCGCCAGCAGCGCACTCCCGACTAGCGGTAATGAGCAGTTCTTC. This codes for CASSALPTSGNEQFF.

This clone was detected only a few times. The CDR3 loop reads CASSFSGIPGNTIYF. The CDR3, as DNA: TGTGCCAGCAGCTTTTCGGGGATCCCTGGAAACACCATATATTTT. This chain uses TRBV5-5 with TRBJ1-3; D remains unclear. CDR1 is SGHKS and CDR2 is YYEKEE in the germline V gene (reference sequence). The CDR3 sequence is 15 residues long. Trimming stripped 2 bases from V and 2 bases from J, with 11 bases between.